This is a list of T cell receptor beta chains from one sample in a study of Ad26.COV2.S vaccination and SARS-CoV-2 variants. The assay was immunoSEQ multiplex PCR, and TCRdb's table has in-frame clones only and misses some. The sample yields some 250,000 clones, roughly 88% seen once. Sequenced material: peripheral blood, taken in a trial of Ad26.COV2.S vaccine versus placebo. The receptors were sampled from a person aged 18-65 years who received the Ad26.COV2.S COVID-19 vaccine or a placebo. Both conserved end residues are part of each CDR3. Each record gives: V gene, clone size, D gene, J gene, CDR3 protein, CDR3 DNA. A D gene is named only where the DNA matches it firmly. A row's size may be missing; if present it is once, few, many or a size class.

V: TRBV6-6; size: once; D: -; J: TRBJ2-7; CDR3: CASSSSGTRSSYEQYF; DNA: TGTGCCAGCAGTTCCTCCGGGACACGGAGCTCCTACGAGCAGTACTTC
V: TRBV12-3/TRBV12-4; size: -; D: -; J: TRBJ1-2; CDR3: CASTAGYGYTF; DNA: TGTGCCAGCACGGCGGGCTATGGCTACACCTTC
V: TRBV19; size: once; D: TRBD1; J: TRBJ1-1; CDR3: CASSIGTGGVKAFF; DNA: TGTGCCAGTAGTATTGGGACAGGGGGTGTCAAGGCTTTCTTT
V: TRBV2; size: -; D: TRBD2; J: TRBJ2-5; CDR3: CASRRDIAGARETQYF; DNA: TGTGCCAGCAGACGGGATATAGCGGGGGCCCGGGAGACCCAGTACTTC
V: TRBV6-6; size: -; D: -; J: TRBJ1-1; CDR3: CASLGSGTEAFF; DNA: TGTGCCAGCTTGGGGTCGGGGACTGAAGCTTTCTTT
V: TRBV7-8; size: once; D: -; J: TRBJ2-7; CDR3: CASSLVVSETTEQYF; DNA: TGTGCCAGCAGCTTAGTCGTATCGGAGACAACCGAGCAGTACTTC
V: TRBV27; size: -; D: -; J: TRBJ2-7; CDR3: CASSFAYSYEQYF; DNA: TGTGCCAGCAGTTTTGCTTATTCCTACGAGCAGTACTTC
V: TRBV9; size: few; D: -; J: TRBJ1-2; CDR3: CASSVVAGTGYTF; DNA: TGTGCCAGCAGCGTAGTGGCAGGGACCGGCTACACCTTC
V: TRBV7-8; size: -; D: -; J: TRBJ2-7; CDR3: CASSPFRGQSSYEQYF; DNA: TGTGCCAGCAGCCCATTCCGGGGGCAGAGCTCCTACGAGCAGTACTTC
V: TRBV28; size: -; D: -; J: TRBJ1-5; CDR3: CASSGGHSNQPQHF; DNA: TGTGCCAGCAGTGGTGGACATAGCAATCAGCCCCAGCATTTT
V: TRBV7-9; size: -; D: TRBD1; J: TRBJ2-5; CDR3: CASTLARGQKETQYF; DNA: TGTGCCAGCACCCTTGCGAGGGGACAGAAAGAGACCCAGTACTTC
V: TRBV7-3; size: -; D: TRBD2; J: TRBJ2-1; CDR3: CASSRSGGPGNEQFF; DNA: TGTGCCAGCAGCAGATCGGGAGGGCCAGGGAATGAGCAGTTCTTC
V: TRBV29-1; size: -; D: -; J: TRBJ1-3; CDR3: CSAGPSSAGNTIYF; DNA: TGCAGCGCCGGGCCTTCGAGTGCTGGAAACACCATATATTTT
V: TRBV6-2/TRBV6-3; size: -; D: TRBD1; J: TRBJ1-5; CDR3: CASSYAGQNQPQHF; DNA: TGTGCCAGCAGTTACGCGGGACAGAATCAGCCCCAGCATTTT
V: TRBV6-5; size: -; D: -; J: TRBJ1-2; CDR3: CASSYELTGNYGYTF; DNA: TGTGCCAGCAGTTACGAATTGACAGGAAACTATGGCTACACCTTC
V: TRBV6-4; size: -; D: -; J: TRBJ1-1; CDR3: CASSDQRNTEAFF; DNA: TGTGCCAGCAGTGATCAGAGGAACACTGAAGCTTTCTTT
V: TRBV9; size: few; D: -; J: TRBJ1-4; CDR3: CASSVAPQGTNEKLFF; DNA: TGTGCCAGCAGCGTAGCTCCACAGGGAACTAATGAAAAACTGTTTTTT
V: TRBV19; size: few; D: -; J: TRBJ2-1; CDR3: CASSGGRGLDNEQFF; DNA: TGTGCCAGTAGTGGAGGCAGGGGTCTGGACAATGAGCAGTTCTTC
V: TRBV5-1; size: once; D: TRBD1; J: TRBJ2-7; CDR3: CASSNGQGAYEQYF; DNA: TGCGCCAGCAGCAACGGACAGGGGGCCTACGAGCAGTACTTC
V: TRBV25-1; size: -; D: TRBD1; J: TRBJ1-4; CDR3: CASSATGQPEKLFF; DNA: TGTGCCAGCAGTGCGACAGGGCAACCCGAAAAACTGTTTTTT
V: TRBV6-2/TRBV6-3; size: -; D: TRBD1; J: TRBJ1-1; CDR3: CASSLTGSEAFF; DNA: TGTGCCAGCAGCCTGACAGGGAGTGAAGCTTTCTTT
V: TRBV19; size: -; D: -; J: TRBJ2-3; CDR3: CASSIDPGRTDTQYF; DNA: TGTGCCAGTAGTATAGACCCGGGCCGCACAGATACGCAGTATTTT
V: TRBV2; size: -; D: TRBD2; J: TRBJ2-3; CDR3: CASRRTSAIDTQYF; DNA: TGTGCCAGCAGGCGGACTAGTGCCATTGATACGCAGTATTTT
V: TRBV19; size: -; D: TRBD1; J: TRBJ1-5; CDR3: CASSIDGGGQGPWPQHF; DNA: TGTGCCAGTAGTATAGATGGGGGGGGACAGGGCCCTTGGCCCCAGCATTTT
V: TRBV28; size: -; D: TRBD2; J: TRBJ2-3; CDR3: CASSLRGRLITDTQYF; DNA: TGTGCCAGCAGTTTACGCGGGAGATTAATCACAGATACGCAGTATTTT
V: TRBV5-1; size: -; D: TRBD1; J: TRBJ1-2; CDR3: CASSLGDRDNYGYTF; DNA: TGCGCCAGCAGCTTGGGGGACAGGGATAACTATGGCTACACCTTC
V: TRBV27; size: -; D: TRBD2; J: TRBJ2-4; CDR3: CASSGWGLAGTKNIQYF; DNA: TGTGCCAGCAGTGGGTGGGGACTAGCGGGCACCAAAAACATTCAGTACTTC
V: TRBV6-5; size: -; D: -; J: TRBJ1-3; CDR3: CASSSGSSSGNTIYF; DNA: TGTGCCAGCAGTTCGGGTTCAAGCTCTGGAAACACCATATATTTT
V: TRBV13; size: -; D: -; J: TRBJ2-3; CDR3: CASSITEQVDTQYF; DNA: TGTGCCAGCAGCATAACCGAGCAAGTAGATACGCAGTATTTT
V: TRBV6-2/TRBV6-3; size: -; D: -; J: TRBJ2-7; CDR3: CASSRGGVSHEQYF; DNA: TGTGCCAGCAGTAGGGGGGGAGTGAGCCACGAGCAGTACTTC
V: TRBV20-1; size: -; D: TRBD2; J: TRBJ2-1; CDR3: CSASETSGMGGSYNEQFF; DNA: TGCAGTGCTAGTGAAACTAGCGGGATGGGGGGCTCCTACAATGAGCAGTTCTTC
V: TRBV7-9; size: -; D: -; J: TRBJ2-5; CDR3: CASSPDQRRGETQYF; DNA: TGTGCCAGCAGCCCAGATCAGCGGAGGGGGGAGACCCAGTACTTC